The 17 T cell receptor beta chains reported below all come from one sample, sequenced in a study of blood T cell repertoires in COVID-19. Produced via immunoSEQ multiplex PCR; TCRdb's table is partial and in-frame only. The sample holds a few hundred thousand clones, 81% seen once. Sequenced material: peripheral blood. These receptors originate from a human donor with acute or convalescent COVID-19. The donor label of this sample is uncertain.

This clone was counted a few times. This rearrangement joins TRBV19 to TRBJ1-4, with TRBD1 as a possible D gene (5 bases). Germline-derived CDR1 and CDR2 are LNHDA and SQIVND (reference sequence). The CDR3 is 14 amino acids. The ends were cut back, 8 bases at V and 6 bases at J, with 16 bases in the middle. The CDR3: CASGRGETYEKLFF. CDR3 sequence (DNA): TGTGCCAGTGGTCGGGGGGAGACGTATGAAAAACTGTTTTTT.

CDR3: CAGGDREANTIYF. In DNA form, the CDR3 reads TGTGCCGGGGGGGACAGGGAGGCAAACACCATATATTTT. The chain uses TRBV2 and TRBJ1-3; the match to TRBD1 covers 9 bases. CDR1 is SNHLY, CDR2 FYNNEI, per germline. The length of the CDR3 is 13 residues. With 11 bases clipped from V and 6 bases from J, the junction kept 8 bases outside the gene matches. Complete variable domain (other parts from reference TRBV2 and TRBJ1-3): EPEVTQTPSHQVTQMGQEVILRCVPISNHLYFYWYRQILGQKVEFLVSFYNNEISEKSEIFDDQFSVERPDGSNFTLKIRSTKLEDSAMYFCAGGDREANTIYFGEGSWLTVV.

The chain joins TRBV5-5 to TRBJ2-1, with TRBD2 identical over 7 bases. The germline gives CDR1 SGHKS, CDR2 YYEKEE (reference sequence). CDR3 length: 17 amino acids. After removal of 4 bases from V and 4 bases from J, the junction contained 14 bases not matched to a gene. This chain's CDR3 is CASSTGETSAFYNEQFF. CDR3 DNA: TGTGCCAGCAGCACCGGGGAAACTAGCGCGTTTTACAATGAGCAGTTCTTC. Full variable domain (outside the CDR3, taken from reference TRBV5-5 and TRBJ2-1): DAGVTQSPTHLIKTRGQQVTLRCSPISGHKSVSWYQQVLGQGPQFIFQYYEKEERGRGNFPDRFSARQFPNYSSELNVNALLLGDSALYLCASSTGETSAFYNEQFFGPGTRLTVL.

V gene TRBV28 combines with J gene TRBJ1-6; TRBD1 aligns across 9 bases. The germline V gene has CDR1 MDHEN and CDR2 SYDVKM. CDR3 length: 17 residues. The J segment lost 7 bases and the V segment lost 2 bases, leaving 9 bases of the junction unmatched. In DNA, the CDR3 is TGTGCCAGCAGTTTACTCCGGGACAGGGCATTCAATTCACCCCTCCACTTT. Residues: CASSLLRDRAFNSPLHF.

The J gene is TRBJ2-1, the V gene TRBV13; 7 bases fit TRBD2. V shed 4 bases, J shed 0 bases, and the junction held 15 bases outside the gene matches. The germline gives CDR1 PRHDT, CDR2 FYEKMQ (reference sequence). CDR3 size: 19 residues. Written as DNA, the CDR3 is TGTGCCAGCAGCTCAAGGGGCGGGAGCCGACATCTCTCCTACAATGAGCAGTTCTTC. Amino acids: CASSSRGGSRHLSYNEQFF.

V is TRBV5-8 and J is TRBJ1-2; D perhaps matches TRBD1 (5 bases). The germline V gene has CDR1 SGHTS and CDR2 YDEGEE. V dropped 5 bases and J dropped 8 bases, with 16 bases sitting between them. The CDR3 has 13 amino acids. The CDR3 DNA is TGTGCCAGCAGGGTGGACACCAAGGGAGGCTACACCTTC. As protein: CASRVDTKGGYTF.

The J gene is TRBJ2-1, the V gene TRBV19, with D perhaps matching TRBD2 (6 bases). There are 14 residues in the CDR3. V was shortened by 3 bases and J by 7 bases, with 13 bases between the two germline ends. CDR1 is LNHDA and CDR2 is SQIVND in the germline V gene (reference sequence). The CDR3 sequence: CASSIPGRMNEQFF. CDR3 nucleotides: TGTGCCAGTAGTATCCCAGGGAGGATGAATGAGCAGTTCTTC.

The chain uses TRBV30 and TRBJ1-4; weak D call: TRBD1 (6 bases). The CDR3 loop spans 15 amino acids. V shed 3 bases and J shed 4 bases, with 15 bases lying between them. Looked up from germline, CDR1 is GTSNPN and CDR2 is SVGIG (reference sequence). The CDR3 coding sequence is TGTGCCTGGAGCACTCCGACAGGAGGTAATGAAAAACTGTTTTTT. Translated: CAWSTPTGGNEKLFF.

The rearrangement joins TRBV2 to TRBJ2-3, with 9 bases lining up with TRBD2. The CDR3 is 15 residues long. In germline, CDR1 is SNHLY, CDR2 FYNNEI. V shed 4 bases and J 5 bases; nucleotides not matched to a gene: 7. The CDR3 region has the DNA TGTGCCAGCAGTGCCCTAGCGGGATCTGTAGATACGCAGTATTTT. Its protein is CASSALAGSVDTQYF.

This clone appeared once. The chain uses TRBV7-8 and TRBJ1-1; D gene uncertain. This CDR3 has 17 residues. Between the trimmed V and J ends, which lost 5 bases and 7 bases, there was a span of 26 bases. Germline assignment: CDR1 SGHVS and CDR2 FQNEAQ. The CDR3 sequence is CASSNRPLLQAHGEAFF. CDR3 bases: TGTGCCAGCAGCAATCGCCCTCTCTTGCAGGCGCACGGTGAAGCTTTCTTT. Full variable domain (remainder filled in from reference TRBV7-8 and TRBJ1-1): GAGVSQSPRYKVAKRGQDVALRCDPISGHVSLFWYQQALGQGPEFLTYFQNEAQLDKSGLPSDRFFAERPEGSVSTLKIQRTQQEDSAVYLCASSNRPLLQAHGEAFFGQGTRLTVV.

V and J are TRBV27 and TRBJ1-5; D unresolved. V gave up 3 bases and J gave up 2 bases, with 5 bases separating them. The CDR3 spans 13 residues. Germline loops: CDR1 MNHEY, CDR2 SMNVEV (reference sequence). CDR3 sequence reads: CASSFGGNQPQHF. DNA for the CDR3: TGTGCCAGCAGTTTCGGGGGCAATCAGCCCCAGCATTTT.

The chain links TRBV3-1 (or the pseudogene TRBV3-2) to TRBJ2-7, with D maybe TRBD1 (5 bases). V lost 4 bases to trimming and J lost 2 bases, with 12 bases between them. The CDR3 has 14 residues. CDR1 LGHDT and CDR2 YNNKEL come from the germline V gene (reference sequence). The CDR3 sequence is CASSPREGAYEQYF. For the CDR3, the DNA is TGTGCCAGCAGCCCCCGTGAAGGGGCCTACGAGCAGTACTTC.

V and J are TRBV5-1 and TRBJ2-5; the match to TRBD1 covers 8 bases. This CDR3 is 14 amino acids long. J gave up 4 bases and V 5 bases, and 7 bases lay outside the gene matches. Germline V gene lookup returns CDR1 SGHRS and CDR2 YFSETQ. The CDR3 nucleotides read TGCGCCAGCAGGACCTCAGGGGGCACAGAGACCCAGTACTTC. Amino acid sequence: CASRTSGGTETQYF.

The CDR3 is CASRHTGLGNTEAFF. DNA for the CDR3: TGTGCCAGCAGGCATACAGGGTTGGGGAACACTGAAGCTTTCTTT. The chain combines TRBV27 with TRBJ1-1; maybe TRBD1 (6 bases). Trimming removed 6 bases at V and 1 base at J, with 15 bases between. CDR3 length: 15 residues. Germline V gene lookup returns CDR1 MNHEY and CDR2 SMNVEV (reference sequence).

The CDR3 here is CASSPRLSTDLYGYTF. DNA for the CDR3: TGTGCCAGCAGCCCGAGGCTTTCGACAGACCTTTATGGCTACACCTTC. V and J are TRBV7-9 and TRBJ1-2, with D tentatively TRBD1 (5 bases). There are 16 residues in the CDR3. Trimming took 5 bases from V and 5 from J, leaving 21 bases between them. Germline values: CDR1 SEHNR, CDR2 FQNEAQ (reference sequence).

The genes are TRBV6-2 or TRBV6-3 and TRBJ1-4; 8 bases fit TRBD1. CDR3 length: 14 amino acids. Per the germline V gene, CDR1 is MNHEY and CDR2 is SVGEGT. V lost 5 bases to trimming and J lost 7 bases; unmatched junction nucleotides: 6. The CDR3: CASSLTGVSEKLFF. The CDR3 nucleotides are TGTGCCAGCAGTCTGACAGGGGTCTCTGAAAAACTGTTTTTT.

CDR3 nucleotide sequence: TGTGCCAGCAGCTTTAGACAGGGAGGCCCTAAAGAGACCCAGTACTTC. It is translated as CASSFRQGGPKETQYF. The rearrangement joins TRBV11-2 to TRBJ2-5, with a weak D call TRBD1 (7 bases). V lost 3 bases to trimming and J lost 3 bases, with 17 bases between them. The V gene's germline CDR1 is SGHAT and CDR2 FQNNGV. CDR3 length: 16 residues.